The 17 T cell receptor beta chains in this list originate from one sample, sequenced in a study of radiation and T cells in renal cell carcinoma. The sample's time point: baseline pretreatment blood. Sample treatment: 15 Gy SBRT to primary tumor, nephrectomy 4 weeks later. Method: immunoSEQ multiplex PCR; TCRdb's copy keeps in-frame clones and lacks some. The sample lists roughly 100,000 clones; 82% were seen once. The sequencing here drew on blood, taken from a patient whose treatment included radiotherapy and nephrectomy. These TCRs come from a man aged 55 to 69 with renal cell carcinoma.

The CDR3 loop reads CASSQVLAGLNEQFF. CDR3 DNA: TGCGCCAGCAGCCAAGTTCTAGCGGGCCTCAATGAGCAGTTCTTC. The chain couples TRBV4-1 to TRBJ2-1, with TRBD2 identical over 8 bases. Germline CDR1 and CDR2: MGHRA and YSYEKL. The CDR3 runs to 15 residues. V shed 1 base and J 6 bases; nucleotides not matched to a gene: 5.

In DNA form, the CDR3 reads TGTGCCAGCAGTTTCGGGATATCCGAGGCCTACGAGCAGTACTTC. It translates to CASSFGISEAYEQYF. The chain couples TRBV6-1 to TRBJ2-7, with D perhaps matching TRBD2 (5 bases). There are 15 residues in the CDR3. V dropped 5 bases and J dropped 2 bases, with 16 bases sitting between them. The germline V gene has CDR1 MNHNS and CDR2 SASEGT.

The chain recombines TRBV6-4 with TRBJ2-1; 10 bases map to TRBD1. CDR3 length: 16 amino acids. Germline V gene sequence: CDR1 MRHNA, CDR2 SNTAGT. V dropped 2 bases and J dropped 2; count of bases not matched to a gene: 3. The CDR3 is CASSDNGQGAYNEQFF. The CDR3 DNA sequence: TGTGCCAGCAGTGACAACGGACAGGGGGCCTACAATGAGCAGTTCTTC.

The CDR3 loop is CATTDRAYSNQPQHF. CDR3 sequence (DNA): TGTGCCACCACGGACAGGGCCTATAGCAATCAGCCCCAGCATTTT. The chain is built from TRBV19 and TRBJ1-5; 8 bases align to TRBD1. This CDR3 contains 15 residues. Germline trimming cut 10 bases from V and 0 bases from J; bases unmatched to any gene: 8. In germline, CDR1 is LNHDA, CDR2 SQIVND (reference sequence).

J is TRBJ1-2 and V is TRBV25-1; no reliable D call. Looked up from germline, CDR1 is MGHDK and CDR2 is SYGVNS. Between the trimmed V and J ends, which lost 5 bases and 1 base, there was a span of 8 bases. The CDR3 loop spans 13 amino acids. The CDR3 nucleotides read TGTGCCAGCAGTCTCGGTGATAACTATGGCTACACCTTC. It codes for CASSLGDNYGYTF.

Only a few counts were recorded for this clone. This chain links TRBV5-1 with TRBJ1-2; tentative D call: TRBD1 (6 bases). The germline V and J ends were trimmed by 3 bases and 8 bases, with 20 bases remaining between them. The V gene's germline CDR1 is SGHRS and CDR2 YFSETQ. There are 15 residues in the CDR3. The CDR3 spells CASSSNLGAGKGYTF. The DNA of the CDR3 is TGCGCCAGCAGCTCCAATCTGGGGGCAGGGAAAGGCTACACCTTC.

The chain couples TRBV6-6 to TRBJ1-2; 11 bases are shared with TRBD1. The CDR3 sequence is 14 residues long. The V gene's germline CDR1 is MNHNY and CDR2 SVGAGI (reference sequence). V gave up 6 bases and J gave up 2 bases; unmatched junction bases: 2. Here the CDR3 reads CASRRTGGNYGYTF. The CDR3, as DNA: TGTGCCAGCAGGAGGACAGGGGGCAACTATGGCTACACCTTC.

The J gene is TRBJ2-7, the V gene TRBV4-2; TRBD1 matches 8 bases. Trimming at V came to 4 bases and at J to 6 bases, leaving 8 bases not matched to a gene. The CDR3 extends over 14 amino acids. Germline CDR1 is LGHNA and CDR2 is YNFKEQ. This CDR3 is CASSPRDRLTEQYF. The CDR3, as DNA: TGTGCCAGCAGCCCCCGGGACAGGCTTACCGAGCAGTACTTC.

Only one count was recorded for this clone. The V and J genes are TRBV9 and TRBJ1-4; 7 nucleotides line up with TRBD1. There are 16 residues in the CDR3. Germline V CDR1 and CDR2: SGDLS, YYNGEE. V was pared by 1 base and J by 8 bases, with 11 bases of the junction left unmatched. The CDR3 is CASSVRGKGAREKLFF. In DNA, the CDR3 is TGTGCCAGCAGCGTAAGGGGAAAGGGGGCTCGGGAAAAACTGTTTTTT.

The chain has TRBV11-2 and TRBJ2-1; 9 nucleotides align to TRBD2. The CDR3 runs 18 residues. Germline lookup yields CDR1 SGHAT and CDR2 FQNNGV. V lost 1 base and J lost 0; bases outside the gene matches: 7. CDR3 amino acids: CASSLVREREASYNEQFF. Written as DNA, the CDR3 is TGTGCCAGCAGCTTAGTCCGTGAGCGGGAGGCCTCCTACAATGAGCAGTTCTTC.

This clone was detected only once. J is TRBJ2-6 and V is TRBV25-1, with D possibly being TRBD1 (5 bases). The CDR3 loop spans 15 amino acids. Trimming cost V 3 bases and J 3 bases, with 9 bases left between them. The germline V gene encodes CDR1 MGHDK and CDR2 SYGVNS. The CDR3, as DNA: TGTGCCAGCAGTGAGGGGCTTGGTGGGGCCAACGTCCTGACTTTC. Encoded protein: CASSEGLGGANVLTF.

This clone showed up just once. The chain links TRBV27 to TRBJ1-2; D remains unclear. Per the germline V gene, CDR1 is MNHEY and CDR2 is SMNVEV (reference sequence). The ends were cut back, 6 bases at V and 0 bases at J, with 11 bases in the middle. This CDR3 contains 14 residues. As DNA, the CDR3 is TGTGCCAGCAGAAAAAGCGAGACTAACTATGGCTACACCTTC. Protein: CASRKSETNYGYTF.

The chain carries TRBV11-2 and TRBJ2-3, with a possible D match to TRBD1 (6 bases). This CDR3 spans 16 amino acids. Germline-derived CDR1 and CDR2 are SGHAT and FQNNGV. The ends were cut back, 0 bases at V and 5 bases at J, with 15 bases in the middle. The CDR3 DNA follows: TGTGCCAGCAGCTTAGATCAGTTGGGGGCGGAAGATACGCAGTATTTT. Translated, it gives CASSLDQLGAEDTQYF.

This clone was observed a single time. Within the sample, other DNA sequences also encode this same CDR3. The rearrangement links TRBV19 to TRBJ1-5; D might be TRBD1 (5 bases). The ends were cut back, 5 bases at V and 1 base at J, with 12 bases in the middle. The CDR3 spans 15 residues. CDR1 is LNHDA and CDR2 is SQIVND in the germline V gene (reference sequence). CDR3 loop: CASSPTGGSNQPQHF. In DNA form, the CDR3 reads TGTGCCAGTAGTCCCACCGGGGGGAGCAATCAGCCCCAGCATTTT.

The CDR3 reads CASSYSTGSTQYF. CDR3 coding DNA: TGTGCCAGCAGTTACTCGACGGGAAGTACGCAGTATTTT. The gene calls are TRBV6-6 and TRBJ2-3; D is possibly TRBD2 (5 bases). The germline V gene has CDR1 MNHNY and CDR2 SVGAGI (reference sequence). Trimming removed 0 bases from V and 8 bases from J, with 9 bases in between. The CDR3 runs to 13 residues.

The genes are TRBV9 and TRBJ1-1, with D perhaps TRBD1 (5 bases). This CDR3 is built from 16 residues. V was clipped by 2 bases and J by 1 base, with 15 bases between them. Germline assignment: CDR1 SGDLS and CDR2 YYNGEE. CDR3 sequence reads: CASSVGTGEWNTEAFF. The CDR3 nucleotides are TGTGCCAGCAGCGTCGGAACAGGAGAGTGGAACACTGAAGCTTTCTTT.

This chain uses TRBV5-1 with TRBJ1-1; TRBD1 might be the D (6 bases). Germline values: CDR1 SGHRS, CDR2 YFSETQ. V lost 4 bases and J lost 1, with 14 bases in between. The CDR3 loop spans 15 amino acids. CDR3 residues: CASSLNPRGNTEAFF. CDR3 DNA sequence: TGCGCCAGCAGCCTTAACCCCAGGGGGAACACTGAAGCTTTCTTT.